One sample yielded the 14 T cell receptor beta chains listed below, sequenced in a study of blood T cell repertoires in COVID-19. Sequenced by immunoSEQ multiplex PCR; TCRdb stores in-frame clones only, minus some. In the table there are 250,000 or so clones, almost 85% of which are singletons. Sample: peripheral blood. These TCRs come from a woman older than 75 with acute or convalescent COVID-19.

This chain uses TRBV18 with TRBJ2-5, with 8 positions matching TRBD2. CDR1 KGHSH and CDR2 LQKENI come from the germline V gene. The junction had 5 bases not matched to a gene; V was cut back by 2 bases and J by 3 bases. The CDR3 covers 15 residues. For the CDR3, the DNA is TGTGCCAGCTCACCATACGGACTAGCAGAAGAGACCCAGTACTTC. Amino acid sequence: CASSPYGLAEETQYF. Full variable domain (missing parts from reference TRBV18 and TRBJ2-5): NAGVMQNPRHLVRRRGQEARLRCSPMKGHSHVYWYRQLPEEGLKFMVYLQKENIIDESGMPKERFSAEFPKEGPSILRIQQVVRGDSAAYFCASSPYGLAEETQYFGPGTRLLVL.

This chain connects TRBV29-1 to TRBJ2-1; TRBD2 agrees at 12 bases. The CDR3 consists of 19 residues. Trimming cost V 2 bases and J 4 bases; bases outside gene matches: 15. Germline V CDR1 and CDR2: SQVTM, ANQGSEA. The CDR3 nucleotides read TGCAGCGTTGAATCGGGGGGGCTAGCGGGAGGGAGTCCTTACAATGAGCAGTTCTTC. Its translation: CSVESGGLAGGSPYNEQFF.

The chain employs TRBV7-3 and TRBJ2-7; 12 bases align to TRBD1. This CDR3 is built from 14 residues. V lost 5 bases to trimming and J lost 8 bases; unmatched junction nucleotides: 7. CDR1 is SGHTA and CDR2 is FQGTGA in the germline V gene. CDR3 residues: CASSVSGQGAQQYF. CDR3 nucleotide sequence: TGTGCCAGCAGCGTCTCGGGACAGGGGGCTCAGCAGTACTTC.

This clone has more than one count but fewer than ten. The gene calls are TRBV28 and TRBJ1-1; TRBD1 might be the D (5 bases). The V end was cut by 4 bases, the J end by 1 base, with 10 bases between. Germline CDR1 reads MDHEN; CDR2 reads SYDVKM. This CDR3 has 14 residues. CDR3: CASSSGGPNTEAFF. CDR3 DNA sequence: TGTGCCAGCAGTTCCGGGGGACCGAACACTGAAGCTTTCTTT.

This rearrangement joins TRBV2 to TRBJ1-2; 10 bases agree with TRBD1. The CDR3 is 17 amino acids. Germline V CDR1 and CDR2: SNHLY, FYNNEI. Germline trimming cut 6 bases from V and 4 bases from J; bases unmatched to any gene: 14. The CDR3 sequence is CASSETQTGGRGYGYTF. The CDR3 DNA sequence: TGTGCCAGCAGCGAGACCCAGACAGGGGGCCGGGGCTATGGCTACACCTTC.

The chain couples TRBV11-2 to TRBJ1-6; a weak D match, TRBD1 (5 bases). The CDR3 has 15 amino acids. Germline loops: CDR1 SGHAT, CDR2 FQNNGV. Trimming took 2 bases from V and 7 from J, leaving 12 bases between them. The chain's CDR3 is CASSLTGAGNSPLHF. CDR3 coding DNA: TGTGCCAGCAGCTTAACAGGTGCCGGCAATTCACCCCTCCACTTT.

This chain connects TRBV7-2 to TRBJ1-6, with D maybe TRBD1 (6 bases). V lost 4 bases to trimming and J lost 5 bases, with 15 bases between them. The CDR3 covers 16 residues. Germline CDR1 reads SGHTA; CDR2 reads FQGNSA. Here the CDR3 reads CASSSRDRLNNSPLHF. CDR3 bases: TGTGCCAGCAGCTCCCGTGACAGGTTAAATAATTCACCCCTCCACTTT.

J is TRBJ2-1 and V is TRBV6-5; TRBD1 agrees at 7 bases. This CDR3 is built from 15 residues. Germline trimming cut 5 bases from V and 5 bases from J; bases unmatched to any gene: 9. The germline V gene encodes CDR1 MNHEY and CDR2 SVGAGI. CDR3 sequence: CASSNPQGSNNEQFF. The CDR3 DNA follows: TGTGCCAGCAGTAACCCACAGGGGTCAAACAATGAGCAGTTCTTC.

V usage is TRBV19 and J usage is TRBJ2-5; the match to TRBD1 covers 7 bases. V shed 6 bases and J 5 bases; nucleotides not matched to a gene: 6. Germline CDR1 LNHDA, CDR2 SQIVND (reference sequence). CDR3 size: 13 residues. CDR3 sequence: CASRTGSGETQYF. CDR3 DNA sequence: TGTGCCAGTAGGACAGGGTCTGGGGAGACCCAGTACTTC. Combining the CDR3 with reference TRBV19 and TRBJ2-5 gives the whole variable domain DGGITQSPKYLFRKEGQNVTLSCEQNLNHDAMYWYRQDPGQGLRLIYYSQIVNDFQKGDIAEGYSVSREKKESFPLTVTSAQKNPTAFYLCASRTGSGETQYFGPGTRLLVL.

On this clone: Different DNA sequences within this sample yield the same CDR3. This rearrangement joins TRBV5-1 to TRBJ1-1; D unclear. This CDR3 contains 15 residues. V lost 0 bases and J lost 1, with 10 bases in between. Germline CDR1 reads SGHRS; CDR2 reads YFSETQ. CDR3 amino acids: CASSLAGRGNTEAFF. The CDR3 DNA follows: TGCGCCAGCAGCTTGGCCGGGAGAGGGAACACTGAAGCTTTCTTT.

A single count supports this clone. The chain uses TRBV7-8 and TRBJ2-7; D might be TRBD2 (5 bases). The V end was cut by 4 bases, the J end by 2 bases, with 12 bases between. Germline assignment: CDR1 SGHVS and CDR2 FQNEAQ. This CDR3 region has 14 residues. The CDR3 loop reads CASSSEGGTYEQYF. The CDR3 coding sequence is TGTGCCAGCAGCTCAGAGGGTGGGACCTACGAGCAGTACTTC.

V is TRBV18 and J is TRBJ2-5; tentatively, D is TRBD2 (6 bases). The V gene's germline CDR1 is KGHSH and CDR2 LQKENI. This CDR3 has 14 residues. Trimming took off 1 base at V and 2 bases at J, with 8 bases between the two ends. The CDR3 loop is CASSPRGEQETQYF. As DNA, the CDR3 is TGTGCCAGCTCACCACGCGGGGAACAAGAGACCCAGTACTTC.

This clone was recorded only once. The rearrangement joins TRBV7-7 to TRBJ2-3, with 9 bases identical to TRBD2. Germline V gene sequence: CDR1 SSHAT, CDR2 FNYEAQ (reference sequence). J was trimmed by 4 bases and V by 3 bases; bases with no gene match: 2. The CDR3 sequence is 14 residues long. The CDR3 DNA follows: TGTGCCAGCAGCTTGGGCGGGGGGGCAGATACGCAGTATTTT. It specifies CASSLGGGADTQYF. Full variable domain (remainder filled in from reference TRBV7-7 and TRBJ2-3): GAGVSQSPRYKVTKRGQDVTLRCDPISSHATLYWYQQALGQGPEFLTYFNYEAQPDKSGLPSDRFSAERPEGSISTLTIQRTEQRDSAMYRCASSLGGGADTQYFGPGTRLTVL.

Here the CDR3 DNA reads TGTGCCTGGAGCACCGGGACAAAGAGCCAGCCCCAGCATTTT. Translation gives CAWSTGTKSQPQHF. This rearrangement joins TRBV30 to TRBJ1-5; TRBD1 is a possible D gene (6 bases). The V gene's germline CDR1 is GTSNPN and CDR2 SVGIG (reference sequence). The CDR3 sequence is 14 residues long. The V gene lost 3 bases and the J gene lost 7 bases, with 16 bases spanning the gap. Drawing the rest from reference TRBV30 and TRBJ1-5, the complete variable domain is SQTIHQWPATLVQPVGSPLSLECTVEGTSNPNLYWYRQAAGRGLQLLFYSVGIGQISSEVPQNLSASRPQDRQFILSSKKLLLSDSGFYLCAWSTGTKSQPQHFGDGTRLSIL.